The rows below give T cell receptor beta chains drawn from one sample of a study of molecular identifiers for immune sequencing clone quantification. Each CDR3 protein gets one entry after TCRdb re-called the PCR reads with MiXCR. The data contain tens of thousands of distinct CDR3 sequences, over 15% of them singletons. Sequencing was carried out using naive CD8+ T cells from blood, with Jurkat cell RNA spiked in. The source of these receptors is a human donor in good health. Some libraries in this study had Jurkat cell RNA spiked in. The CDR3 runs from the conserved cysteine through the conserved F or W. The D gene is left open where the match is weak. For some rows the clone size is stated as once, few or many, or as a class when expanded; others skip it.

CDR3: CASSHVGPPETQYF
DNA: TGCGCCAGCAGCCATGTGGGTCCTCCAGAGACCCAGTACTTC
D: -
V: TRBV4-1
J: TRBJ2-5
size: many

CDR3: CASDRDRHSGANVLTF
DNA: TGTGCCAGCGACCGGGACAGGCACTCTGGGGCCAACGTCCTGACTTTC
D: TRBD1
V: TRBV6-1
J: TRBJ2-6
size: many

CDR3: CATSDLAGATYNEQFF
DNA: TGTGCCACCAGTGATTTAGCGGGAGCCACCTACAATGAGCAGTTCTTC
D: TRBD2
V: TRBV24-1
J: TRBJ2-1
size: many

CDR3: CASFPRMGEKLFF
DNA: TGTGCCAGCTTCCCACGGATGGGTGAAAAACTGTTTTTT
D: -
V: TRBV28
J: TRBJ1-4
size: many

CDR3: CASSPIAGGPETQYF
DNA: TGTGCCAGCAGTCCGATAGCGGGAGGGCCTGAGACCCAGTACTTC
D: TRBD2
V: TRBV28
J: TRBJ2-5
size: many

CDR3: CASSQDYRGGDTQYF
DNA: TGCGCCAGCAGCCAGGACTACCGTGGAGGGGATACGCAGTATTTT
D: -
V: TRBV4-3
J: TRBJ2-3
size: many

CDR3: CASSSRGSGANVLTF
DNA: TGTGCCAGCAGCTCCAGGGGATCTGGGGCCAACGTCCTGACTTTC
D: -
V: TRBV7-8
J: TRBJ2-6
size: many

CDR3: CASGPQVRTGELFF
DNA: TGTGCTAGTGGTCCCCAAGTCCGCACCGGGGAGCTGTTTTTT
D: -
V: TRBV12-5
J: TRBJ2-2
size: many

CDR3: CGARLRSNNEQFF
DNA: TGCGGTGCCAGACTAAGATCTAACAATGAGCAGTTCTTC
D: -
V: TRBV20-1
J: TRBJ2-1
size: -

CDR3: CASTLIGGGGDTQYF
DNA: TGTGCCAGCACCCTGATCGGGGGAGGAGGGGATACGCAGTATTTT
D: -
V: TRBV27
J: TRBJ2-3
size: many

CDR3: CASPGTGGRSSYNEQFF
DNA: TGTGCCAGCCCCGGGACAGGGGGCCGGAGCTCCTACAATGAGCAGTTCTTC
D: TRBD1
V: TRBV2
J: TRBJ2-1
size: few

CDR3: CAISESIAGSKSPLHF
DNA: TGTGCCATCAGTGAGTCGATCGCAGGTTCCAAATCACCCCTCCACTTT
D: -
V: TRBV10-3
J: TRBJ1-6
size: many

CDR3: CASSMGQASSYEQYF
DNA: TGCGCCAGCAGCATGGGACAGGCGAGCTCCTACGAGCAGTACTTC
D: TRBD1
V: TRBV5-1
J: TRBJ2-7
size: few

CDR3: CASSLTYTDTQYF
DNA: TGTGCCAGCAGTTTAACTTACACAGATACGCAGTATTTT
D: -
V: TRBV12-3/TRBV12-4
J: TRBJ2-3
size: many

CDR3: CASSLDGPYNEQFF
DNA: TGCGCCAGCAGCTTGGACGGGCCTTACAATGAGCAGTTCTTC
D: -
V: TRBV5-1
J: TRBJ2-1
size: many

CDR3: CATKKETSGNNEQFF
DNA: TGCGCCACAAAAAAAGAGACTAGCGGAAACAATGAGCAGTTCTTC
D: TRBD2
V: TRBV4-1
J: TRBJ2-1
size: -

CDR3: CASSYSTGILYNEQFF
DNA: TGTGCCAGCAGTTACTCGACCGGAATACTTTACAATGAGCAGTTCTTC
D: -
V: TRBV6-5
J: TRBJ2-1
size: few

CDR3: CASSGWGEGNEQFF
DNA: TGTGCCAGCAGCGGATGGGGGGAAGGCAATGAGCAGTTCTTC
D: -
V: TRBV9
J: TRBJ2-1
size: -

CDR3: CASSASTDREQYF
DNA: TGTGCCAGCAGCGCGAGCACCGACAGGGAGCAGTACTTC
D: -
V: TRBV2
J: TRBJ2-7
size: many

CDR3: CASSKRRDPGYGYTF
DNA: TGTGCCAGCAGCAAACGACGTGATCCTGGCTATGGCTACACCTTC
D: -
V: TRBV21-1
J: TRBJ1-2
size: many

CDR3: CSAAGTDNYGYTF
DNA: TGCAGTGCTGCCGGGACGGATAACTATGGCTACACCTTC
D: -
V: TRBV20-1
J: TRBJ1-2
size: -

CDR3: CASSVGSSSYEQYF
DNA: TGTGCCAGCAGCGTAGGATCTAGTTCCTACGAGCAGTACTTC
D: -
V: TRBV9
J: TRBJ2-7
size: many

CDR3: CASSFSSGAQETQYF
DNA: TGTGCCAGCAGTTTCTCATCAGGCGCTCAAGAGACCCAGTACTTC
D: -
V: TRBV27
J: TRBJ2-5
size: many

CDR3: CASSQVREGLEEQFF
DNA: TGCGCCAGCAGCCAAGTACGGGAGGGCCTAGAGGAGCAGTTCTTC
D: TRBD2
V: TRBV4-1
J: TRBJ2-1
size: many

CDR3: CASSGPGTGDYNEQFF
DNA: TGTGCCAGCAGCGGACCGGGGACAGGGGATTACAATGAGCAGTTCTTC
D: TRBD1
V: TRBV13
J: TRBJ2-1
size: -

CDR3: CASSLYPGPRAGPAAGGPDTQYF
DNA: TGCGCCAGCAGCTTGTATCCGGGACCGAGAGCTGGTCCCGCAGCGGGAGGGCCTGATACGCAGTATTTT
D: TRBD2
V: TRBV5-1
J: TRBJ2-3
size: many

CDR3: CASSWMRDTGELFF
DNA: TGTGCCAGCAGCTGGATGAGGGACACCGGGGAGCTGTTTTTT
D: -
V: TRBV27
J: TRBJ2-2
size: many

CDR3: CASNLVDWDPQAEQYF
DNA: TGTGCCAGCAACTTAGTCGATTGGGACCCGCAGGCCGAGCAGTACTTC
D: -
V: TRBV7-9
J: TRBJ2-7
size: -

CDR3: CSAIPAGEVTDTQYF
DNA: TGCAGTGCTATACCAGCGGGAGAGGTCACAGATACGCAGTATTTT
D: TRBD2
V: TRBV20-1
J: TRBJ2-3
size: many

CDR3: CASPVSEAFF
DNA: TGTGCCAGCCCAGTGTCTGAAGCTTTCTTT
D: -
V: TRBV18
J: TRBJ1-1
size: many

CDR3: CASSSLAGVGSDTQYF
DNA: TGTGCCAGCAGTTCCCTAGCGGGAGTAGGGTCGGATACGCAGTATTTT
D: TRBD2
V: TRBV27
J: TRBJ2-3
size: many

CDR3: CASRYRDRQAYEQYF
DNA: TGTGCCAGCAGGTACCGGGACAGGCAAGCCTACGAGCAGTACTTC
D: TRBD1
V: TRBV28
J: TRBJ2-7
size: many

CDR3: CASSQGGLAGLQETQYF
DNA: TGTGCCAGCAGCCAAGGAGGACTAGCGGGACTACAAGAGACCCAGTACTTC
D: TRBD2
V: TRBV4-2
J: TRBJ2-5
size: -

CDR3: CASSFEGEGLENEQFF
DNA: TGTGCCAGCAGCTTCGAGGGGGAGGGCCTTGAAAATGAGCAGTTCTTC
D: -
V: TRBV7-9
J: TRBJ2-1
size: -

CDR3: CASREGETGTEAFF
DNA: TGTGCCAGCAGGGAAGGGGAGACGGGCACTGAAGCTTTCTTT
D: -
V: TRBV28
J: TRBJ1-1
size: -

CDR3: CASSSTVRDTEAFF
DNA: TGTGCCAGCAGCTCGACAGTAAGGGACACTGAAGCTTTCTTT
D: -
V: TRBV7-2
J: TRBJ1-1
size: many

CDR3: CSARSGTSGTEQFF
DNA: TGCAGTGCTAGATCCGGGACTAGCGGGACTGAGCAGTTCTTC
D: TRBD2
V: TRBV20-1
J: TRBJ2-1
size: many

CDR3: CASSNRASGRAHEQFF
DNA: TGTGCCAGCAGCAACCGTGCTAGCGGGAGGGCCCATGAGCAGTTCTTC
D: TRBD2
V: TRBV11-3
J: TRBJ2-1
size: many

CDR3: CASSLGAGLASDTQYF
DNA: TGTGCCAGCAGCTTAGGGGCTGGACTAGCATCAGATACGCAGTATTTT
D: TRBD2
V: TRBV7-8
J: TRBJ2-3
size: many

CDR3: CASSLVLAAGFPDEQYF
DNA: TGTGCCAGCAGTTTAGTACTGGCAGCGGGATTTCCCGACGAGCAGTACTTC
D: TRBD2
V: TRBV27
J: TRBJ2-7
size: many

CDR3: CASSLRGAGEGYTF
DNA: TGTGCCAGCAGCCTAAGAGGGGCAGGGGAAGGCTACACCTTC
D: -
V: TRBV5-4
J: TRBJ1-2
size: few

CDR3: CSARKSTQNIQYF
DNA: TGCAGTGCTAGGAAATCGACGCAAAACATTCAGTACTTC
D: -
V: TRBV20-1
J: TRBJ2-4
size: many

CDR3: CSAESRGSYEQYF
DNA: TGCAGCGCAGAATCCCGGGGCTCGTACGAGCAGTACTTC
D: -
V: TRBV29-1
J: TRBJ2-7
size: many

CDR3: CASISLAGDYNEQFF
DNA: TGTGCCAGCATTTCACTAGCGGGAGATTACAATGAGCAGTTCTTC
D: TRBD2
V: TRBV7-8
J: TRBJ2-1
size: -

CDR3: CASSVNFGRMNEQFF
DNA: TGTGCCAGCAGCGTAAATTTCGGGAGGATGAATGAGCAGTTCTTC
D: TRBD2
V: TRBV9
J: TRBJ2-1
size: few

CDR3: CSAPVGNTIYF
DNA: TGCAGCGCCCCCGTTGGAAACACCATATATTTT
D: -
V: TRBV29-1
J: TRBJ1-3
size: many

CDR3: CASSGTDNSYEQYF
DNA: TGTGCCAGTAGCGGGACAGACAACTCCTACGAGCAGTACTTC
D: -
V: TRBV5-4
J: TRBJ2-7
size: -

CDR3: CARGHAGGGQETQYF
DNA: TGTGCCCGGGGCCACGCCGGGGGTGGGCAAGAGACCCAGTACTTC
D: -
V: TRBV30
J: TRBJ2-5
size: -

CDR3: CASSLHSTVQPQHF
DNA: TGTGCCAGCAGCTTACACAGCACGGTTCAGCCCCAGCATTTT
D: -
V: TRBV13
J: TRBJ1-5
size: many

CDR3: CASSPPGTGTDEQYF
DNA: TGTGCCAGCTCACCACCCGGGACAGGGACGGACGAGCAGTACTTC
D: TRBD1
V: TRBV18
J: TRBJ2-7
size: many

CDR3: CPSSIRADNQPQHF
DNA: TGTCCCAGTAGTATACGGGCAGACAATCAGCCCCAGCATTTT
D: -
V: TRBV19
J: TRBJ1-5
size: -

CDR3: CASSQLPGPRFGANVLTF
DNA: TGTGCCAGCAGCCAATTACCGGGTCCCCGTTTTGGGGCCAACGTCCTGACTTTC
D: -
V: TRBV6-6
J: TRBJ2-6
size: -

CDR3: CASSYPRGAANEKLFF
DNA: TGTGCCAGCAGTTACCCCCGGGGGGCAGCTAATGAAAAACTGTTTTTT
D: -
V: TRBV28
J: TRBJ1-4
size: many

CDR3: CASSFRIPGQGSTGTQYF
DNA: TGTGCCAGCAGTTTCCGGATACCGGGACAGGGGAGCACTGGTACGCAGTATTTT
D: TRBD1
V: TRBV27
J: TRBJ2-3
size: -

CDR3: CASRTPRTARIYGYTF
DNA: TGTGCCAGCAGGACCCCGAGGACAGCCAGAATCTATGGCTACACCTTC
D: -
V: TRBV12-3/TRBV12-4
J: TRBJ1-2
size: -

CDR3: CASSGTQGPDTEAFF
DNA: TGTGCCAGCAGTGGTACACAGGGACCGGACACTGAAGCTTTCTTT
D: -
V: TRBV27
J: TRBJ1-1
size: few

CDR3: CASSSAQGNYGYTF
DNA: TGTGCCAGCAGCTCGGCTCAGGGAAACTATGGCTACACCTTC
D: -
V: TRBV11-3
J: TRBJ1-2
size: -

CDR3: CAPGSGGSYEQYF
DNA: TGTGCGCCGGGAAGCGGCGGCAGCTACGAGCAGTACTTC
D: -
V: TRBV2
J: TRBJ2-7
size: many

CDR3: CASSQGSGTYNEQFF
DNA: TGCGCCAGCAGCCAAGGTAGTGGGACCTACAATGAGCAGTTCTTC
D: -
V: TRBV4-3
J: TRBJ2-1
size: -